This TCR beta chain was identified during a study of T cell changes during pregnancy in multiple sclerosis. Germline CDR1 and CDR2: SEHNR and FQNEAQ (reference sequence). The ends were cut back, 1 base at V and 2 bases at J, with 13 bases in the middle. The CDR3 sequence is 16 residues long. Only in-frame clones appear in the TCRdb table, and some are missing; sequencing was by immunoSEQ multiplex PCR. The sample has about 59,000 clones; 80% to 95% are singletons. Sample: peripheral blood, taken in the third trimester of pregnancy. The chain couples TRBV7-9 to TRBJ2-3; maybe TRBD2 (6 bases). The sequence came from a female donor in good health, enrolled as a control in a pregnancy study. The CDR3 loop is CASSLGAGYPTDTQYF. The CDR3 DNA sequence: TGTGCCAGCAGCTTAGGGGCGGGGTACCCCACAGATACGCAGTATTTT.